The 26 T cell receptor beta chains presented below share a single source sample, sequenced in a study of OX40 agonist ivuxolimab in advanced cancers. Libraries were prepared by immunoSEQ multiplex PCR; TCRdb keeps only in-frame clonotypes and omits some of them. In the table there are roughly 68,000 clones, around 83% of which are singletons. The specimen was CD4+ or CD8+ T cells sorted from blood, collected in a trial of the OX40 agonist ivuxolimab. These receptor sequences come from an adult with an advanced solid tumor such as melanoma, head and neck, liver or kidney cancer.

This chain connects TRBV15 to TRBJ2-7; D is perhaps TRBD2 (5 bases). This CDR3 region has 14 residues. Trimming removed 0 bases at V and 2 bases at J, with 8 bases between. Germline lookup yields CDR1 LNHNV and CDR2 YYDKDF (reference sequence). CDR3 sequence reads: CATSRDWGAYEQYF. The CDR3 DNA follows: TGTGCCACCAGCAGAGATTGGGGAGCCTACGAGCAGTACTTC.

This chain links TRBV18 with TRBJ2-6, with D maybe TRBD2 (5 bases). Germline loops: CDR1 KGHSH, CDR2 LQKENI. The germline V and J ends were trimmed by 3 bases and 4 bases, with 10 bases remaining between them. There are 15 residues in the CDR3. As DNA, the CDR3 is TGTGCCAGCTCACCCGCGGGCAGAGGGGCCAACGTCCTGACTTTC. Translating gives CASSPAGRGANVLTF.

This rearrangement joins TRBV7-9 to TRBJ1-2; 7 bases align to TRBD1. The CDR3 covers 13 residues. V gave up 0 bases and J gave up 8 bases; unmatched junction bases: 3. Germline loops: CDR1 SEHNR, CDR2 FQNEAQ (reference sequence). The CDR3 here is CASSLAGGAGYTF. The CDR3 DNA reads as TGTGCCAGCAGCTTAGCAGGGGGCGCGGGCTACACCTTC. Based on the CDR3 plus reference TRBV7-9 and TRBJ1-2, the full variable domain is DTGVSQNPRHKITKRGQNVTFRCDPISEHNRLYWYRQTLGQGPEFLTYFQNEAQLEKSRLLSDRFSAERPKGSFSTLEIQRTEQGDSAMYLCASSLAGGAGYTFGSGTRLTVV.

The chain recombines TRBV5-1 with TRBJ1-1; TRBD1 is a possible D gene (6 bases). The CDR3 has 16 amino acids. Trimming took off 4 bases at V and 5 bases at J, with 21 bases between the two ends. Per the germline V gene, CDR1 is SGHRS and CDR2 is YFSETQ. The chain's CDR3 is CASSPSGDPRGTEAFF. In nucleotides, the CDR3 is TGCGCCAGCAGCCCCTCAGGGGACCCGAGGGGGACTGAAGCTTTCTTT. Together with reference TRBV5-1 and TRBJ1-1, the CDR3 gives the full variable domain: KAGVTQTPRYLIKTRGQQVTLSCSPISGHRSVSWYQQTPGQGLQFLFEYFSETQRNKGNFPGRFSGRQFSNSRSEMNVSTLELGDSALYLCASSPSGDPRGTEAFFGQGTRLTVV.

The chain employs TRBV5-1 and TRBJ1-1; 10 bases line up with TRBD1. The V gene's germline CDR1 is SGHRS and CDR2 YFSETQ. The CDR3 loop spans 19 amino acids. V dropped 4 bases and J dropped 2; count of bases not matched to a gene: 17. The CDR3 reads CASSRTGTGDFSLNTEAFF. CDR3 sequence (DNA): TGCGCCAGCAGCCGCACCGGGACAGGGGATTTTTCCCTAAACACTGAAGCTTTCTTT.

This clone turned up a few times. The genes are TRBV2 and TRBJ1-2, with TRBD1 as a possible D gene (6 bases). Germline CDR1 is SNHLY and CDR2 is FYNNEI. The CDR3 is 13 residues long. The V end was cut by 10 bases, the J end by 2 bases, with 14 bases between. CDR3 in amino acids: CATSGTYNYGYTF. The CDR3 nucleotides read TGTGCCACCTCCGGGACATACAACTATGGCTACACCTTC. The full variable domain, with the rest looked up from reference TRBV2 and TRBJ1-2, is EPEVTQTPSHQVTQMGQEVILRCVPISNHLYFYWYRQILGQKVEFLVSFYNNEISEKSEIFDDQFSVERPDGSNFTLKIRSTKLEDSAMYFCATSGTYNYGYTFGSGTRLTVV.

The V and J genes are TRBV30 and TRBJ2-1; D unclear. This CDR3 contains 8 residues. CDR1 is GTSNPN, CDR2 SVGIG, per germline (reference sequence). V was cut by 6 bases and J by 10 bases, with 4 bases left in between. The CDR3 bases are TGTGCCTGCGGGGAGCAGTTCTTC. Its translation is CACGEQFF.

This clone was found a few times. The genes are TRBV7-2 and TRBJ1-1; possible D gene TRBD1, 6 bases. The CDR3 spans 15 residues. Germline V gene sequence: CDR1 SGHTA, CDR2 FQGNSA. The germline V and J ends were trimmed by 1 base and 1 base, with 10 bases remaining between them. The DNA for the CDR3 is TGTGCCAGCAGCTTAGACGCAGGGGCGAACACTGAAGCTTTCTTT. Protein product: CASSLDAGANTEAFF.

The CDR3 here is CASSLGPATDTQYF. DNA of the CDR3: TGTGCCAGCAGCCTCGGGCCCGCAACAGATACGCAGTATTTT. The V call is TRBV2, the J call TRBJ2-3; D gene uncertain. The germline V gene has CDR1 SNHLY and CDR2 FYNNEI. The ends were cut back, 6 bases at V and 3 bases at J, with 13 bases in the middle. The CDR3 length is 14 residues. Using reference TRBV2 and TRBJ2-3 for the parts outside the CDR3, the full variable domain is EPEVTQTPSHQVTQMGQEVILRCVPISNHLYFYWYRQILGQKVEFLVSFYNNEISEKSEIFDDQFSVERPDGSNFTLKIRSTKLEDSAMYFCASSLGPATDTQYFGPGTRLTVL.

This clone turned up a few times. The rearrangement links TRBV23-1 to TRBJ1-2; D might be TRBD1 (5 bases). TRBV23-1 is an ORF, with its function uncertain. The CDR3 spans 20 residues. V was trimmed by 9 bases and J by 0 bases, leaving 32 bases between them. For the CDR3, the DNA is TGCGCCAGGAATGTCCTCGGCCTCTTAAAAAGGGGTAGTACTAACTATGGCTACACCTTC. It is translated as CARNVLGLLKRGSTNYGYTF.

The genes are TRBV10-1 and TRBJ2-4; unclear D gene. Looked up from germline, CDR1 is WNHNN and CDR2 is SYGVQD (reference sequence). The CDR3 is 13 amino acids. Deletions cut 3 bases from V and 12 bases from J, with 15 bases between. For the CDR3, the DNA is TGCGCCAGCAGTGAAGGGCCCTTATACAATCAGTACTTC. Its translation: CASSEGPLYNQYF.

This clone was recorded only once. CDR3 amino acids: CASSWGGLASGDTQYF. As DNA, the CDR3 is TGTGCCAGCAGCTGGGGGGGACTAGCGTCAGGGGATACGCAGTATTTT. V usage is TRBV5-6 and J usage is TRBJ2-3; TRBD2 aligns across 10 bases. Germline assignment: CDR1 SGHDT and CDR2 YYEEEE. Germline trimming cut 3 bases from V and 6 bases from J; bases unmatched to any gene: 10. The CDR3 loop spans 16 amino acids.

The rearrangement joins TRBV19 to TRBJ2-1; 7 bases map to TRBD2. Germline assignment: CDR1 LNHDA and CDR2 SQIVND (reference sequence). This CDR3 comprises 13 residues. Losses at the gene ends were 10 bases for V and 7 bases for J; bases not matched to a gene: 10. CDR3 amino acids: CATTPPGGNEQFF. As DNA, the CDR3 is TGTGCCACCACCCCCCCGGGGGGTAATGAGCAGTTCTTC.

This sequence joins TRBV19 and TRBJ2-7, with D possibly called TRBD1 or TRBD2 (5 bases each). Looked up from germline, CDR1 is LNHDA and CDR2 is SQIVND (reference sequence). The V end lost 5 bases, the J end lost 3 bases, and 11 bases lay between the germline ends. The CDR3 length is 13 residues. CDR3 sequence: CASSPGGGYEQYF. In DNA form, the CDR3 reads TGTGCCAGTAGTCCCGGTGGGGGCTACGAGCAGTACTTC. Looking up the rest from reference TRBV19 and TRBJ2-7 gives the full variable domain: DGGITQSPKYLFRKEGQNVTLSCEQNLNHDAMYWYRQDPGQGLRLIYYSQIVNDFQKGDIAEGYSVSREKKESFPLTVTSAQKNPTAFYLCASSPGGGYEQYFGPGTRLTVT.

Here the CDR3 reads CASSSRRTGELFF. The CDR3 bases are TGTGCCAGCAGCTCACGTAGGACCGGGGAGCTGTTTTTT. The chain is built from TRBV11-3 and TRBJ2-2; D call uncertain. The CDR3 consists of 13 residues. Deletions cut 4 bases from V and 5 bases from J, with 8 bases between. Germline values: CDR1 SGHNT, CDR2 YENEEA.

The chain joins TRBV7-2 to TRBJ2-5; TRBD1 matches 7 bases. The CDR3 is 14 residues long. Losses at the gene ends were 0 bases for V and 5 bases for J; bases not matched to a gene: 3. Germline assignment: CDR1 SGHTA and CDR2 FQGNSA. DNA of the CDR3: TGTGCCAGCAGCTTAGCAGGGGGCGAGGAGACCCAGTACTTC. Amino acids: CASSLAGGEETQYF. The variable domain in full, completed from reference TRBV7-2 and TRBJ2-5, reads GAGVSQSPSNKVTEKGKDVELRCDPISGHTALYWYRQSLGQGLEFLIYFQGNSAPDKSGLPSDRFSAERTGGSVSTLTIQRTQQEDSAVYLCASSLAGGEETQYFGPGTRLLVL.

This chain joins TRBV6-6 and TRBJ1-2; D is unresolved. Trimming took off 8 bases at V and 7 bases at J, with 14 bases between the two ends. Germline loops: CDR1 MNHNY, CDR2 SVGAGI (reference sequence). The CDR3 has 12 amino acids. The CDR3 region has the DNA TGTGCCAGCTGGGAGCCGGCGCCTGGCTACACCTTC. Translation: CASWEPAPGYTF.

This clone was seen a few times. The J gene is TRBJ2-5, the V gene TRBV19; unclear D gene. Between the trimmed V and J ends, which lost 4 bases and 3 bases, there was a span of 9 bases. From germline, CDR1 is LNHDA and CDR2 SQIVND (reference sequence). The CDR3 consists of 13 residues. In nucleotides, the CDR3 is TGTGCCAGTAGTACAAATACGAAAGAGACCCAGTACTTC. It yields the protein CASSTNTKETQYF.

The chain joins TRBV11-2 to TRBJ2-7, with D possibly matching TRBD2 (5 bases). CDR1 is SGHAT and CDR2 is FQNNGV in the germline V gene. The CDR3 has 15 amino acids. V lost 7 bases and J 0 bases, leaving 16 bases between the germline ends. The CDR3 DNA follows: TGTGCCAGCACCCAGTCGGGGATTAGCTCCTACGAGCAGTACTTC. It specifies CASTQSGISSYEQYF. The full variable domain, in which reference TRBV11-2 and TRBJ2-7 provide the parts outside the CDR3, is EAGVAQSPRYKIIEKRQSVAFWCNPISGHATLYWYQQILGQGPKLLIQFQNNGVVDDSQLPKDRFSAERLKGVDSTLKIQPAKLEDSAVYLCASTQSGISSYEQYFGPGTRLTVT.

The chain combines TRBV15 with TRBJ1-2, with D perhaps matching TRBD1 (6 bases). Germline-derived CDR1 and CDR2 are LNHNV and YYDKDF (reference sequence). Trimming pared 4 bases from V and 0 bases from J, leaving 9 bases between. There are 14 residues in the CDR3. CDR3: CATSKGGTNYGYTF. CDR3 in DNA: TGTGCCACCAGCAAAGGGGGAACTAACTATGGCTACACCTTC.

This clone occurred once. The V and J genes are TRBV4-1 and TRBJ1-1; D ambiguous. This CDR3 is 15 amino acids long. Germline assignment: CDR1 MGHRA and CDR2 YSYEKL. The ends were cut back, 5 bases at V and 1 base at J, with 14 bases in the middle. The CDR3 reads CASSYPVASNTEAFF. CDR3 bases: TGCGCCAGCAGCTACCCGGTGGCGTCGAACACTGAAGCTTTCTTT.

This clone has only a few counts. The chain is built from TRBV30 and TRBJ1-5; perhaps TRBD1 as D (5 bases). Per germline, CDR1 GTSNPN and CDR2 SVGIG (reference sequence). Trimming stripped 2 bases from V and 0 bases from J, with 11 bases between. The CDR3 is 15 residues long. CDR3 DNA sequence: TGTGCCTGGAGTCCCCGGGGGGATAGCAATCAGCCCCAGCATTTT. Translated, it gives CAWSPRGDSNQPQHF.

This sequence joins TRBV10-3 and TRBJ1-5, with 7 bases that match TRBD1. Germline lookup yields CDR1 ENHRY and CDR2 SYGVKD. V lost 9 bases, J lost 1 base, and 3 bases stayed unmatched. CDR3 size: 13 residues. CDR3 loop: CAIQDRSNQPQHF. The CDR3 nucleotides are TGTGCCATTCAGGACAGGAGCAATCAGCCCCAGCATTTT.

The J gene is TRBJ1-2, the V gene TRBV9; D gene uncertain. Germline CDR1 reads SGDLS; CDR2 reads YYNGEE. The CDR3 runs to 14 residues. V lost 0 bases, J lost 5 bases, and 11 bases lay in between. The CDR3 bases are TGTGCCAGCAGCGTAGGTGGAGGGTTTTATGGCTACACCTTC. Amino acid sequence: CASSVGGGFYGYTF.

The gene calls are TRBV9 and TRBJ2-3; 9 positions agree with TRBD2. Losses at the gene ends were 4 bases for V and 3 bases for J; bases not matched to a gene: 9. The CDR3 has 16 amino acids. Germline V gene sequence: CDR1 SGDLS, CDR2 YYNGEE. CDR3 nucleotide sequence: TGTGCCAGCAGCCCCCACAGCGGGGGGTCAACAGATACGCAGTATTTT. It codes for CASSPHSGGSTDTQYF.

This clone is medium-sized by share. V is TRBV13 and J is TRBJ2-2; 9 bases are a match to TRBD2. The length of the CDR3 is 16 residues. Germline loops: CDR1 PRHDT, CDR2 FYEKMQ (reference sequence). Germline trimming cut 4 bases from V and 2 bases from J; bases unmatched to any gene: 5. CDR3 in amino acids: CASSSAGGLNTGELFF. CDR3 in DNA: TGTGCCAGCAGCTCAGCGGGGGGACTTAACACCGGGGAGCTGTTTTTT.